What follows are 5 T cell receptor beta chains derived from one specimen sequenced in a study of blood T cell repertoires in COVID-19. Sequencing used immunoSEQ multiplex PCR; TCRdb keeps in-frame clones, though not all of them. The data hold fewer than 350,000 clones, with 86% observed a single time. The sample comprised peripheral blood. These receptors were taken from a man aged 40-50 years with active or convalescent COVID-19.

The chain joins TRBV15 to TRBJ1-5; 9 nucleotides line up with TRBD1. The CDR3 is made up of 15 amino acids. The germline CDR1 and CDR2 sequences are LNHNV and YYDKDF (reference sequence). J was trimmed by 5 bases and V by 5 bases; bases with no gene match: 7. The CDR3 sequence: CATSPGQGLDQPQHF. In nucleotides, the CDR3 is TGTGCCACCAGCCCAGGACAGGGGCTCGATCAGCCCCAGCATTTT. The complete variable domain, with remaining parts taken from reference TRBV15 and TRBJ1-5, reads DAMVIQNPRYQVTQFGKPVTLSCSQTLNHNVMYWYQQKSSQAPKLLFHYYDKDFNNEADTPDNFQSRRPNTSFCFLDIRSPGLGDTAMYLCATSPGQGLDQPQHFGDGTRLSIL.

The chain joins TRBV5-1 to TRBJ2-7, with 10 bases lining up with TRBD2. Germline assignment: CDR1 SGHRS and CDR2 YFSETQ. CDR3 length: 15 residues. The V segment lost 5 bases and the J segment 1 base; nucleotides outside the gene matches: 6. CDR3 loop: CASRGLAGVSYEQYF. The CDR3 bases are TGCGCCAGCAGAGGTCTAGCGGGGGTTTCCTACGAGCAGTACTTC.

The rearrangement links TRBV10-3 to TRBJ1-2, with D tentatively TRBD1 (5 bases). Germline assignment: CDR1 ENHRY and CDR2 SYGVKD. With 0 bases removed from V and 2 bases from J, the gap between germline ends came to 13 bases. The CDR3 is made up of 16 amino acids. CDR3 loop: CAISESIQGSNYGYTF. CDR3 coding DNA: TGTGCCATCAGTGAGTCGATTCAGGGCAGCAACTATGGCTACACCTTC.

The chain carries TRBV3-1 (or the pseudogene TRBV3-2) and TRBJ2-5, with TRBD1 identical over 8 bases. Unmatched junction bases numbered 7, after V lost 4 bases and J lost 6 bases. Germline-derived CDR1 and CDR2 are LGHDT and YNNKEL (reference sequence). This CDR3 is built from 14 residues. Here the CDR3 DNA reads TGTGCCAGCAGCCTCCGACAGGGGAGAAAGACCCAGTACTTC. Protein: CASSLRQGRKTQYF.

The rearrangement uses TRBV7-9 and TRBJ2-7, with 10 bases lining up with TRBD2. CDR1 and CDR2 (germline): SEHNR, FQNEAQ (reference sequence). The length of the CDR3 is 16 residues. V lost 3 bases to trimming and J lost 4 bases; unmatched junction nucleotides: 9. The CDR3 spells CASSLSLAGVKYEQYF. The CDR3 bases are TGTGCCAGCAGCTTGAGTCTAGCGGGAGTGAAATACGAGCAGTACTTC.